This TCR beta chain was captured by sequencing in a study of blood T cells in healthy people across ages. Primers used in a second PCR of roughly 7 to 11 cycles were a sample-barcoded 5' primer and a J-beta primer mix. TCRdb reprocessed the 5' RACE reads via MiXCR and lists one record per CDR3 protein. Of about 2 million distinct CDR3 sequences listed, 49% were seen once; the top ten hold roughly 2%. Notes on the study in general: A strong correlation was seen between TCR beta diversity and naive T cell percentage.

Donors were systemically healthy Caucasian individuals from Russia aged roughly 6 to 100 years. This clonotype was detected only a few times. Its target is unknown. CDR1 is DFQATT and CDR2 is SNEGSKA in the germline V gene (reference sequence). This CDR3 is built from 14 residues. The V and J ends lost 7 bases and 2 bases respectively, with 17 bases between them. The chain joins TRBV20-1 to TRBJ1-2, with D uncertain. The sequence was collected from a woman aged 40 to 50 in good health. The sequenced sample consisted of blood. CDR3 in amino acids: CSVRGGDLNYGYTF. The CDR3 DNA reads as TGCAGTGTTCGGGGAGGCGATCTAAACTATGGCTACACCTTC.